This TCR beta chain stems from a study of CD8 T cells in ankylosing spondylitis. This clonotype was picked up a small number of times. Its antigen is unknown. Quantitative 5'-RACE was performed with molecular barcodes, and it yielded the TCR beta libraries. TCRdb re-analysed the 5' RACE reads in MiXCR, keeping a single row per CDR3 protein. There are 670,000 or so distinct CDR3 sequences in the sample; roughly 20% occur only once, and under 20% lies in the top ten. Study conclusions and caveats: Seemingly distinctive of ankylosing spondylitis blood was a TCR beta motif formed by eight highly homologous variants. Disease-linked clones were found to be CD8+ and relatively rare in peripheral blood.

This CDR3 spans 14 amino acids. CDR1 is MGHRA and CDR2 is YSYEKL in the germline V gene. The ends were cut back, 3 bases at V and 1 base at J, with 9 bases in the middle. The TCR was taken from a male donor with ankylosing spondylitis. The chain links TRBV4-1 to TRBJ1-1; the D gene is possibly TRBD1 (6 bases). Sequenced input: blood, either unsorted or a sorted T cell fraction (not recorded which). CDR3 region: CASSHQDRNTEAFF. CDR3 DNA: TGCGCCAGCAGCCATCAGGACAGGAACACTGAAGCTTTCTTT.